These T cell receptor beta chains were read from a single sample in a study of PD-1 blockade in classical Hodgkin lymphoma. The protocol was immunoSEQ multiplex PCR, while the TCRdb copy is restricted to in-frame clones and leaves out a portion. The sample holds around 93,000 clones; roughly 78% are singletons and the top ten take roughly 9.4%. This specimen was peripheral blood mononuclear cells (PBMCs), taken before the fourth cycle of nivolumab. The receptor set was obtained from a human donor with classical Hodgkin lymphoma. Each CDR3 is given with its conserved first and last residue. Fields, in order: D gene, V gene, clone size, J gene, CDR3 DNA, CDR3 protein. D genes are given only for firm matches. Expanded clones are given a class, and other clones once, few, many or no size at all.

.	TRBV2	.	TRBJ2-3	TGTGCCAGCAGTGCCCCATCGGGGCAGTATTTT	CASSAPSGQYF
.	TRBV18	.	TRBJ2-7	TGTGCCAGCTCACCGGACGGATCCTACGAGCAGTACTTC	CASSPDGSYEQYF
.	TRBV12-5	.	TRBJ1-2	TGTGCTAGTGGTTTGGTACCCGTCGGGGACTATGGCTACACCTTC	CASGLVPVGDYGYTF
TRBD2	TRBV7-8	.	TRBJ2-1	TGTGCCAGCAGCTTAGTCGTGGGAGGGAAAAATGAGCAGTTCTTC	CASSLVVGGKNEQFF
TRBD1	TRBV27	once	TRBJ2-7	TGTGCCAGCAGTTTGGTGACAGGGCGGGAGCAGTACTTC	CASSLVTGREQYF
TRBD1	TRBV5-1	.	TRBJ2-7	TGCGCCAGCAGCTCCGGGACAGGGGGCTCCGAGCAGTACTTC	CASSSGTGGSEQYF
.	TRBV15	.	TRBJ2-1	TGTGCCACCAGCATACCGACAGGTCATGAGCAGTTCTTC	CATSIPTGHEQFF
TRBD2	TRBV15	.	TRBJ2-3	TGTGCCACCCGGGCGGGGGGGCTCGCAGATACGCAGTATTTT	CATRAGGLADTQYF
TRBD2	TRBV6-5	.	TRBJ2-7	TGTGCCAGCAGCCCCCCCCTAGCGGGGGGGCACGAGCAGTACTTC	CASSPPLAGGHEQYF
.	TRBV6-6	many	TRBJ1-5	TGTGCCAGCATTCCTACGATCAACCAGCCCCAGCATTTT	CASIPTINQPQHF
.	TRBV6-1	.	TRBJ2-5	TGTGCCAGCAGTGAAAGGATGGGGGCCAGGTACGAGACCCAGTACTTC	CASSERMGARYETQYF
.	TRBV19	.	TRBJ1-5	TGTGCCAGTAGTATAAGGGGTGGGGCGCGTTTCAATCAGCCCCAGCATTTT	CASSIRGGARFNQPQHF
TRBD1	TRBV7-9	.	TRBJ1-2	TGTGCCAGCAGCTTGGGACAGACTGGCTACACCTTC	CASSLGQTGYTF
.	TRBV30	.	TRBJ1-1	TGTGCCTGGAGTGACCGTCTTACTGAAGCTTTCTTT	CAWSDRLTEAFF
.	TRBV7-8	once	TRBJ2-5	TGTGCCAGCAGTTCAAGGACCCAGTACTTC	CASSSRTQYF
.	TRBV10-3	.	TRBJ1-1	TGTGCCATCAGTGAGTACAGGAACACTGAAGCTTTCTTT	CAISEYRNTEAFF
.	TRBV7-3	.	TRBJ2-7	TGTGCCAGCAGCTCCAGGGGAATGACCTACGAGCAGTACTTC	CASSSRGMTYEQYF
.	TRBV4-2	.	TRBJ1-1	TGTGCCAGCAGCCAAGAGCCGGACCTGAACACTGAAGCTTTCTTT	CASSQEPDLNTEAFF
.	TRBV6-6	.	TRBJ1-3	TGTGCCAGCAGTTACTCGTGGGCCGGGGGGAACACCATATATTTT	CASSYSWAGGNTIYF
.	TRBV6-5	once	TRBJ1-5	TGTGCCAGCAGTGGCGGTCGGGGCCGCCCCCAGCATTTT	CASSGGRGRPQHF
.	TRBV6-5	.	TRBJ2-7	TGTGCCAGCAGTTGGCTCGGTTTAAAGTACTTC	CASSWLGLKYF
.	TRBV29-1	few	TRBJ2-7	TGCAGCGTTGAAGGGCAGTCCTACGAGCAGTACTTC	CSVEGQSYEQYF
TRBD1	TRBV10-2	.	TRBJ2-7	TGCGCCAGCAGTGACCGGGACAGGGGCCCTTACGAGCAGTACTTC	CASSDRDRGPYEQYF
.	TRBV10-3	.	TRBJ1-2	TGTGCCATCAGTGGTAACAGGGAGGCGAACTATGGCTACACCTTC	CAISGNREANYGYTF
.	TRBV27	.	TRBJ2-3	TGTGCCAGCAGAAGAACAGATACGCAGTATTTT	CASRRTDTQYF
.	TRBV7-7	.	TRBJ2-7	TGTGCTAGCAGCCTATCCACAGGGCGATTCTACGAGCAGTACTTC	CASSLSTGRFYEQYF
.	TRBV2	.	TRBJ1-5	TGTGCCAGCAGACAGGGTTTTCGATCGCCCCAGCATTTT	CASRQGFRSPQHF
TRBD2	TRBV5-1	.	TRBJ2-7	TGCGCCAGCAGCTTGGGGACTAGCGGGGCCCGTGGGTTC	CASSLGTSGARGF
.	TRBV6-5	.	TRBJ2-1	TGTGCCAGCATTGGGGGCTATGAGCAGTTCTTC	CASIGGYEQFF
.	TRBV5-6	.	TRBJ1-2	TGTGCCAGCAGCCAAAACAGTTTCTATGGCTACACCTTC	CASSQNSFYGYTF
TRBD2	TRBV7-3	.	TRBJ2-2	TGTGCCAGCAGCACACTAGCGGGGGTTAACACCGGGGAGCTGTTTTTT	CASSTLAGVNTGELFF
.	TRBV11-2	.	TRBJ2-7	TGTGCCAGCAGCCCGTACTACGAGCAGTACTTC	CASSPYYEQYF
.	TRBV29-1	.	TRBJ2-3	TGCAGCGTTGAGGCCGCAGGGGAGACAGATACGCAGTATTTT	CSVEAAGETDTQYF
.	TRBV7-2	.	TRBJ1-1	TGTGCCAGCAGCTTAACAGGGCACACTGAAGCTTTCTTT	CASSLTGHTEAFF
TRBD2	TRBV10-1	.	TRBJ2-1	TGCGCCAGCAGTGAGTCGAGTAGCGGGAGTCAAAACACTGAGCAGTTCTTC	CASSESSSGSQNTEQFF
.	TRBV10-3	.	TRBJ2-2	TGTGCCATCAGTGAGGTTACGGCCGGGGAGCTGTTTTTT	CAISEVTAGELFF
.	TRBV6-5	.	TRBJ1-4	TGTGCCAGCAGTACCGGGGTGGGGGCGGATGAAAAACTGTTTTTT	CASSTGVGADEKLFF
.	TRBV9	.	TRBJ2-1	TGTGCCAGCAGCCCCCAGGGTCCCGGGGACAATGAGCAGTTCTTC	CASSPQGPGDNEQFF
TRBD1	TRBV7-2	.	TRBJ1-5	TGTGCCAGCAGCCTAGGGACAGGCAATCAGCCCCAGCATTTT	CASSLGTGNQPQHF
.	TRBV5-4	.	TRBJ1-1	TGTGCCAGCAGCTTGCAGGGGATGAACACTGAAGCTTTCTTT	CASSLQGMNTEAFF
TRBD1	TRBV19	.	TRBJ2-7	TGTGCCAGCTCGAAGGTGGGGACAGGGAGCTCCTACGAGCAGTACTTC	CASSKVGTGSSYEQYF
.	TRBV7-9	.	TRBJ1-4	TGTGCCAGCAGCTTAGTAGGGACTAATGAAAAACTGTTTTTT	CASSLVGTNEKLFF
.	TRBV10-3	.	TRBJ2-7	TGTGCCATCAGGACTAGTCCCTACGAGCAGTACTTC	CAIRTSPYEQYF
.	TRBV10-1	.	TRBJ1-1	TGCGCCAGCAGTGAACGGCCGAACACTGAAGCTTTCTTT	CASSERPNTEAFF
TRBD2	TRBV28	.	TRBJ2-3	TGTGCCAGCAGTTCCGCGGGAGGGAGCACAGATACGCAGTATTTT	CASSSAGGSTDTQYF
TRBD1	TRBV7-8	many	TRBJ2-7	TGTGCCAGCGGGGGACAGACCTACGAGCAGTACTTC	CASGGQTYEQYF
.	TRBV28	once	TRBJ1-5	TGTGCCAGCAGTTTTAGGGTAGCAAATCAGCCCCAGCATTTT	CASSFRVANQPQHF